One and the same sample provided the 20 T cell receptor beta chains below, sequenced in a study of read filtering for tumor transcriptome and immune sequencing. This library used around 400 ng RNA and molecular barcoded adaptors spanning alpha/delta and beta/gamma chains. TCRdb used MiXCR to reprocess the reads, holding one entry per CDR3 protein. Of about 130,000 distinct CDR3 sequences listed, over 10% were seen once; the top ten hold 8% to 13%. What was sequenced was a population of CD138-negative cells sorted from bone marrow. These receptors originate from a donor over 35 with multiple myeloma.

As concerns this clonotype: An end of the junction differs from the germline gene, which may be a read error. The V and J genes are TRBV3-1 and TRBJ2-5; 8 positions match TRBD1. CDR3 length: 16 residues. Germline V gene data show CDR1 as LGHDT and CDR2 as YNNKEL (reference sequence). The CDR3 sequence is CACSQAQTGGYETQYF. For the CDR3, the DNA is TGTGCCTGCAGCCAAGCCCAAACAGGGGGGTACGAGACCCAGTACTTC.

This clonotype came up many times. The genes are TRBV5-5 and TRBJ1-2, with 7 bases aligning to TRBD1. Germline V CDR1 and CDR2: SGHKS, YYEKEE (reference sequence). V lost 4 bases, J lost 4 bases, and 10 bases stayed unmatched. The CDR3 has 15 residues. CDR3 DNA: TGTGCCAGCAGCATGGAGGGGGCGTACATCTATGGCTACACCTTC. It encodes CASSMEGAYIYGYTF.

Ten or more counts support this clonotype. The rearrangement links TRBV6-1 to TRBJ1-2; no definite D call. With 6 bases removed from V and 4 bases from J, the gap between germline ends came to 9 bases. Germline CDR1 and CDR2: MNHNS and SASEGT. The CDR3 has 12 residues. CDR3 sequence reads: CASRINIYGYTF. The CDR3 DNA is TGTGCCAGCAGGATAAACATCTATGGCTACACCTTC.

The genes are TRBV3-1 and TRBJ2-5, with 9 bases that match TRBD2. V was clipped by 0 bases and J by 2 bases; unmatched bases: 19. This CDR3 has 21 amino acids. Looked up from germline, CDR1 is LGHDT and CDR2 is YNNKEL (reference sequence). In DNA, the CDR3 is TGTGCCAGCAGCCAAGAAATTATCGGAGCGGGGGGCCCAACACGGCAAGAGACCCAGTACTTC. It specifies CASSQEIIGAGGPTRQETQYF.

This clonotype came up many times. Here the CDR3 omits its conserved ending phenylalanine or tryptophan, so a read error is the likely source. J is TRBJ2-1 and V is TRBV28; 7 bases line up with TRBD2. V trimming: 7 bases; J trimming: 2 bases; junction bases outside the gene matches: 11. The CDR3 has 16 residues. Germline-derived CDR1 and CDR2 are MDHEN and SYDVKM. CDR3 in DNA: TGTGCCAGCAACCCGGCCGGGCGGGAGCCCTACAATGAGCAGTTCCTC. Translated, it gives CASNPAGREPYNEQFL.

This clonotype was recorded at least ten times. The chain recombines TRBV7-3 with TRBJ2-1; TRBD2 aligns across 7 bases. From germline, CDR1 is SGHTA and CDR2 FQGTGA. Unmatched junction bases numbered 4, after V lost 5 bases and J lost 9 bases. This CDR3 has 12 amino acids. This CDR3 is CASSGGGIEQFF. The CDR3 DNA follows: TGTGCCAGCAGCGGGGGGGGAATTGAGCAGTTCTTC.

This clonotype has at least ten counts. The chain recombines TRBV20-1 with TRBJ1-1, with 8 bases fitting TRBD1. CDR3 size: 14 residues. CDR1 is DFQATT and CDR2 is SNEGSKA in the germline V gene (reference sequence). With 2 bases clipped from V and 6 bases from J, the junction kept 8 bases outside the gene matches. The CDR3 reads CSARTGQGRSEAFF. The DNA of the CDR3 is TGCAGTGCTAGAACCGGACAGGGAAGGTCTGAAGCTTTCTTT.

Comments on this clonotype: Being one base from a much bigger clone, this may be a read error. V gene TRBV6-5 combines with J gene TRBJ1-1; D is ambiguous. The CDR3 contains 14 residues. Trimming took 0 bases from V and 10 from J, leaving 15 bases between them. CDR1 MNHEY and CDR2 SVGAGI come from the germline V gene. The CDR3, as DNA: TGTGCCAGCAGTTACTCAGCGGGTCGGGCTGGAGCTTTCTTT. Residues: CASSYSAGRAGAFF.

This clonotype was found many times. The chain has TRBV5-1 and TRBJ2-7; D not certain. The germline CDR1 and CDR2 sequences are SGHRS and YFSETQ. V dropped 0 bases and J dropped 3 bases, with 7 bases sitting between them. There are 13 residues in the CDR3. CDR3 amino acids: CASSLEVSYEQYF. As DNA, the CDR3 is TGCGCCAGCAGCTTGGAGGTCAGCTACGAGCAGTACTTC.

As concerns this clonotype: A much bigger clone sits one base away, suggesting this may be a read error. As DNA, the CDR3 is TGTGCCGGCAGCCGCCGGACAGAGCGCTCCTACGAGCAGTACTTC. As protein: CAGSRRTERSYEQYF. The chain is built from TRBV7-2 and TRBJ2-7, with a possible D match to TRBD1 (6 bases). The V gene's germline CDR1 is SGHTA and CDR2 FQGNSA. CDR3 length: 15 amino acids.

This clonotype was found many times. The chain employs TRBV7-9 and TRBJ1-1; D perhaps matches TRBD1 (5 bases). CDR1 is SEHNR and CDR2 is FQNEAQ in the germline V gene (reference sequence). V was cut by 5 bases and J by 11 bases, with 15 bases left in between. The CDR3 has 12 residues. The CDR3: CASSPQGVQAFF. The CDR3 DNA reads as TGTGCCAGCAGCCCCCAGGGTGTCCAGGCTTTCTTT.

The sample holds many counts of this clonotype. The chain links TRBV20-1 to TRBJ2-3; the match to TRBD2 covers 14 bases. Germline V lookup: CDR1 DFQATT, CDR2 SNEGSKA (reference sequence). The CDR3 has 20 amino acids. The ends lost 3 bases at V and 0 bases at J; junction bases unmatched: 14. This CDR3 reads CSARPVGLAGEASSTDTQYF. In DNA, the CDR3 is TGCAGTGCTAGGCCAGTGGGACTAGCGGGAGAGGCGTCGAGCACAGATACGCAGTATTTT.

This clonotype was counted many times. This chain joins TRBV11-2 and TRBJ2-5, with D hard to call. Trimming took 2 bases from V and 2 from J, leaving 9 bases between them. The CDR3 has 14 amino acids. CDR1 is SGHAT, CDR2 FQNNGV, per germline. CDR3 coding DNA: TGTGCCAGCAGCTTACAAGGAAAGCAAGAGACCCAGTACTTC. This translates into CASSLQGKQETQYF.

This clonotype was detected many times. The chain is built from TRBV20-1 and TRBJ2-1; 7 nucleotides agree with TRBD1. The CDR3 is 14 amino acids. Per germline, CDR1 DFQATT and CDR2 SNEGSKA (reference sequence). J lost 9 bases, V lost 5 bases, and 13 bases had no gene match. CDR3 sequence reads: CSAPDRVGFTEQFF. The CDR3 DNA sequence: TGCAGTGCTCCAGACAGGGTGGGGTTCACTGAGCAGTTCTTC.

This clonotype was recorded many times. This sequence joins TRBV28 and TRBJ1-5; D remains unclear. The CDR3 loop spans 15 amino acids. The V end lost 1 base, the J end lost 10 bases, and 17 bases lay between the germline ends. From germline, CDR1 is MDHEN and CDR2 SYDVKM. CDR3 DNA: TGTGCCAGCAGTTTATTCACGGGTTTTAGCGAACCCCAGCATTTT. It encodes CASSLFTGFSEPQHF.

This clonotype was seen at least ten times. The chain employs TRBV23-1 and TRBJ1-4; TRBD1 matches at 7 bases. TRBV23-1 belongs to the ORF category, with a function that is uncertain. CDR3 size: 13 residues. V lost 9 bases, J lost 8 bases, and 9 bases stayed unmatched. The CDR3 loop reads CASPQGEKEKLFF. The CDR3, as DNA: TGCGCCAGTCCCCAGGGGGAGAAAGAAAAACTGTTTTTT.

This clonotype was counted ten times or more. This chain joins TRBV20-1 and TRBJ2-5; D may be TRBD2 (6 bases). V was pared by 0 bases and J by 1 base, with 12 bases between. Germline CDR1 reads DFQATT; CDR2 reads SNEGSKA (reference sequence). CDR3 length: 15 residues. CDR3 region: CSARDARDSQETQYF. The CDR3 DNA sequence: TGCAGTGCTAGAGACGCCCGGGACTCCCAAGAGACCCAGTACTTC.

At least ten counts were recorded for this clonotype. CDR3 bases: TGTGCCACCAGTGATGAGGGGACTAGCACAGATACGCAGTATTTT. Protein sequence: CATSDEGTSTDTQYF. The chain uses TRBV24-1 and TRBJ2-3; possibly TRBD2 for D (6 bases). Germline V lookup: CDR1 KGHDR, CDR2 SFDVKD. This CDR3 is 15 amino acids long. V was pared by 3 bases and J by 0 bases, with 9 bases between.

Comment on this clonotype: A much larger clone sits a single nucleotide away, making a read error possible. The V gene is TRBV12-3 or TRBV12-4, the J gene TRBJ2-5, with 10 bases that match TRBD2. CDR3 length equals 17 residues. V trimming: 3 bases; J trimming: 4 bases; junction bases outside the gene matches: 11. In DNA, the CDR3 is TGTGCCAGCAGTTTCAGCGGGGGGGCAAGGGAGGGAGAGACCCAGTACTTC. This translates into CASSFSGGAREGETQYF.

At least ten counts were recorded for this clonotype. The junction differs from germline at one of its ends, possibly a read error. CDR3 in DNA: TGTGCCAGCAGTTGGCAAGCGGACAGCGGGAGCCCTGAAGCTTTTTTT. This codes for CASSWQADSGSPEAFF. The chain links TRBV12-3 or TRBV12-4 to TRBJ1-1; tentative D call: TRBD1 (6 bases). The CDR3 contains 16 residues.